This T cell receptor beta chain was retrieved from a study of cytomegalovirus exposure and HLA in healthy donors. Study-level findings and limits: TCR beta V- and J-gene trimming was later associated with a missense DCLRE1C variant. Several of the most significant clusters appeared, in a later analysis, to be linked to common viral pathogens.

PCR used 60 Vbeta primers and 13 Jbeta primers. Libraries were prepared by immunoSEQ multiplex PCR; TCRdb keeps only in-frame clonotypes and omits some of them. The sample yields roughly 100,000 clones, approximately 79% seen once. This cohort consisted of healthy bone marrow donors. Each donor was nominally healthy when sampled (though unrecorded immune exposures were likely). For this clone: Its cognate antigen is unknown.

This CDR3 is built from 18 residues. CDR1 LNHNV and CDR2 YYDKDF come from the germline V gene (reference sequence). V was trimmed by 4 bases and J by 0 bases, leaving 22 bases between them. The chain has TRBV15 and TRBJ2-7, with TRBD1 as a possible D gene (6 bases). Sample: PBMCs. This receptor was obtained from a man aged 60-69 years in good health and CMV-seronegative. DNA for the CDR3: TGTGCCACCAGCAAAGGTCCTCAGGGGAAGGGTAGCTCCTACGAGCAGTACTTC. Its translation is CATSKGPQGKGSSYEQYF.